This T cell receptor beta chain was recovered during a study of human thymus T cells. All available leukocytes, rather than a set cell count, yielded the blood DNA. Data came from immunoSEQ multiplex PCR; TCRdb stores just in-frame clones and leaves some out. The sample lists 40,000 to 45,000 clones, approximately 93% occurring once. The germline V gene encodes CDR1 SQVTM and CDR2 ANQGSEA. J was trimmed by 1 base and V by 5 bases; bases with no gene match: 5. This CDR3 spans 15 amino acids. The sequence was obtained from a boy under two years old with a congenital heart defect but otherwise immunologically healthy. The sample comprised blood. This rearrangement joins TRBV29-1 to TRBJ2-1; TRBD2 matches at 10 bases. CDR3 region: CSVRSGGESYNEQFF. The DNA of the CDR3 is TGCAGCGTTAGAAGCGGGGGGGAATCCTACAATGAGCAGTTCTTC.